The clone carrying this TCR beta chain has at least ten counts. Its antigen is undetermined. Per the original methods: In papillary thyroid cancer, a distant-metastasis classifier was built using CDR3 differences across clinicopathological groups. TCRdb called clones again from the PCR reads with MiXCR. TCRdb, not the authors, supplied the V and J calls. The sample consists of about 33,000 clones, 18% of them appearing once. V trimming: 3 bases; J trimming: 2 bases; junction bases outside the gene matches: 5. This CDR3 is built from 15 residues. Per the germline V gene, CDR1 is SGDLS and CDR2 is YYNGEE. This entry belongs to a study of metastatic and nonmetastatic thyroid tumors. Study details: The authors compared repertoires across blood and tumor or nodule tissue from malignant and benign thyroid patients. Findings and limits, study-wide: Malignant tumors reportedly showed significantly higher TCR beta diversity than benign nodules in both blood and tumor.

All patients were untreated before thyroid surgery. The J gene is TRBJ1-5, the V gene TRBV9, with TRBD1 identical over 7 bases. The sample comprised blood. This TCR was sampled from a male donor with papillary thyroid cancer or a benign thyroid nodule (not recorded which). Some clones in this sample may be carry-over from other donors' samples. CDR3 nucleotides: TGTGCCAGCAGCGGACAGGGACATCGCAATCAGCCCCAGCATTTT. This sequence encodes CASSGQGHRNQPQHF.